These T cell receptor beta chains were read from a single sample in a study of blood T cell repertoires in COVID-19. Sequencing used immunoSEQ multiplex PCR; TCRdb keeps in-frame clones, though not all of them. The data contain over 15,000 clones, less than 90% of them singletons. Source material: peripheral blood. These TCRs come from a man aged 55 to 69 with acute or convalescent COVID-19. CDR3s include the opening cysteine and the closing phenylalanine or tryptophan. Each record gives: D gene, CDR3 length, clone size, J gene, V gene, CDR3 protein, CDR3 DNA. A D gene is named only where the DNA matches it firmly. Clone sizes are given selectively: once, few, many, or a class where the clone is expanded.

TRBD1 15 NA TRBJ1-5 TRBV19 CASTPGTGGVQPQHF TGTGCCAGTACCCCTGGGACAGGTGGAGTCCAGCCCCAGCATTTT
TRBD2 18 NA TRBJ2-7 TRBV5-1 CASSLGPSSGGATYEQYF TGCGCCAGCAGCTTGGGGCCTTCCAGCGGGGGGGCAACCTACGAGCAGTACTTC
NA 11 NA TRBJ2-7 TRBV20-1 CSALDSYEQYF TGCAGTGCTTTGGACAGCTACGAGCAGTACTTC
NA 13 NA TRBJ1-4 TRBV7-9 CASSQKTNEKLFF TGTGCCAGCAGCCAGAAAACTAATGAAAAACTGTTTTTT
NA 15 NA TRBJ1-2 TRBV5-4 CASSWTAREGYGYTF TGTGCCAGCAGCTGGACAGCCCGAGAGGGCTATGGCTACACCTTC
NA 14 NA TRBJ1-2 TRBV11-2 CASSLSGVAGGYTF TGTGCCAGCAGCTTATCCGGGGTCGCGGGAGGCTACACCTTC
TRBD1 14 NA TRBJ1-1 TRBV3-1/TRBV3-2 CASSQGQGLGEAFF TGTGCCAGCAGTCAAGGACAGGGGCTTGGTGAAGCTTTCTTT
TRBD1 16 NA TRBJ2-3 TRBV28 CASSLNRGLTSDTQYF TGTGCCAGCAGTCTAAACAGGGGGCTTACTTCCGATACGCAGTATTTT
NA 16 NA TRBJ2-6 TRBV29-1 CSTAGSAESGANVLTF TGCAGCACAGCCGGGAGCGCTGAGTCCGGGGCCAACGTCCTGACTTTC
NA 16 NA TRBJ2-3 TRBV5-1 CASSLGPRLGADTQYF TGCGCCAGCAGCTTGGGACCCCGGCTAGGGGCAGATACGCAGTATTTT
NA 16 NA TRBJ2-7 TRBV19 CASSISFPPSGYEQYF TGTGCCAGTAGTATCTCCTTCCCCCCTTCGGGCTACGAGCAGTACTTC
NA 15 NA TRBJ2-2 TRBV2 CASRKSSGNTGELFF TGTGCCAGCAGGAAATCGAGCGGAAACACCGGGGAGCTGTTTTTT
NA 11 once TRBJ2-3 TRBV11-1 CASSSLGTQYF TGTGCCAGCAGTTCTCTAGGTACGCAGTATTTT
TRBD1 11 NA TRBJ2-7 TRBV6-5 CAEGQAYEQYF TGTGCCGAGGGACAGGCCTACGAGCAGTACTTC
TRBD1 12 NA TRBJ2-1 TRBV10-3 CAISQGAAEQFF TGTGCCATCAGTCAGGGGGCGGCTGAGCAGTTCTTC
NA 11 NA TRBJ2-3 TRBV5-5 CASSPGYTQYF TGTGCCAGCAGCCCGGGGTATACGCAGTATTTT
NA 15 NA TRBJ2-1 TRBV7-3 CASSLSGSSYNEQFF TGTGCCAGCAGCCTCAGCGGAAGCTCCTACAATGAGCAGTTCTTC
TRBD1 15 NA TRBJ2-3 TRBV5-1 CASSTGQGGTDTQYF TGCGCCAGCAGCACCGGACAGGGGGGCACAGATACGCAGTATTTT
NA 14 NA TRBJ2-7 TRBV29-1 CSCRRTASSYEQYF TGCAGCTGCCGGCGGACAGCGAGCTCCTACGAGCAGTACTTC
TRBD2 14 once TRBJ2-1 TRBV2 CASKGLAGANEQFF TGTGCCAGCAAGGGACTAGCCGGGGCGAATGAGCAGTTCTTC
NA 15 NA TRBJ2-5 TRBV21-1 CASSKGGQGQETQYF TGTGCCAGCAGCAAAGGAGGACAGGGCCAAGAGACCCAGTACTTC
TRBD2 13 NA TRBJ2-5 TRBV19 CASSLGLAETQYF TGTGCCAGTAGCCTGGGACTAGCAGAGACCCAGTACTTC
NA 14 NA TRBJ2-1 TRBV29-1 CSVDKGVTYNEQFF TGCAGCGTTGATAAGGGGGTGACCTACAATGAGCAGTTCTTC
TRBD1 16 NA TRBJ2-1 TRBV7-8 CASSSQRTGERAEQFF TGTGCCAGCAGCTCCCAGCGGACAGGGGAGAGGGCTGAGCAGTTCTTC
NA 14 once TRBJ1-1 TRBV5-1 CASGTGGRNTEAFF TGCGCCAGCGGTACCGGGGGGCGGAACACTGAAGCTTTCTTT
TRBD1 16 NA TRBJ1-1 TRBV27 CASSQGTEWPNTEAFF TGTGCCAGCAGTCAAGGGACAGAATGGCCAAACACTGAAGCTTTCTTT
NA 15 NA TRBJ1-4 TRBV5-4 CASSTGSGGNEKLFF TGTGCCAGCAGCACCGGGTCCGGGGGTAATGAAAAACTGTTTTTT
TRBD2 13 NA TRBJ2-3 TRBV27 CASSSGSPDTQYF TGTGCCAGCAGTAGCGGGAGCCCAGATACGCAGTATTTT
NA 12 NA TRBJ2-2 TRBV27 CASSINTGELFF TGTGCCAGCAGTATAAACACCGGGGAGCTGTTTTTT
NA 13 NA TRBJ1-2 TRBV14 CASSSTGYYGYTF TGTGCCAGCAGCTCAACAGGGTACTATGGCTACACCTTC
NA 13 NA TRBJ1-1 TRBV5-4 CASSFNQGAEAFF TGTGCCAGCAGCTTTAATCAGGGTGCTGAAGCTTTCTTT
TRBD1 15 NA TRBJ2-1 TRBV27 CASSLRTGAHNEQFF TGTGCCAGCAGTTTAAGGACAGGGGCGCACAATGAGCAGTTCTTC
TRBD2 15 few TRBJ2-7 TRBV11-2 CASSPSGGVPYEQYF TGTGCCAGCAGCCCTAGCGGGGGGGTCCCCTACGAGCAGTACTTC
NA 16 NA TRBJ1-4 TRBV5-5 CASSLREGHSNEKLFF TGTGCCAGCAGCTTGAGGGAGGGACACTCTAATGAAAAACTGTTTTTT
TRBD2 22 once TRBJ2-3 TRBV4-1 CASSQRSHESRLAGGLTDTQYF TGCGCCAGCAGCCAACGGTCCCATGAGAGCCGACTAGCGGGAGGGCTAACAGATACGCAGTATTTT
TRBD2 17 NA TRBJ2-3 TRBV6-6 CASSPRGTSGPSDTQYF TGTGCCAGCAGTCCCCGGGGGACTAGCGGGCCTTCAGATACGCAGTATTTT
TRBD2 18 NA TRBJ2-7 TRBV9 CASSVGVSGRAKGDEQYF TGTGCCAGCAGCGTAGGGGTTAGCGGGAGGGCCAAAGGGGACGAGCAGTACTTC
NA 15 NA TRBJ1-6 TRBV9 CASSGYQGTNSPLHF TGTGCCAGCAGCGGGTACCAGGGAACAAATTCACCCCTCCACTTT
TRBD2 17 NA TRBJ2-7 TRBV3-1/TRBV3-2 CASSQERGLAGVYEQYF TGTGCCAGCAGCCAAGAACGGGGACTAGCGGGTGTGTACGAGCAGTACTTC
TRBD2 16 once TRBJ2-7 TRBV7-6 CASSLAREGFSYEQYF TGTGCCAGCAGCTTAGCGAGGGAGGGCTTCTCCTACGAGCAGTACTTC
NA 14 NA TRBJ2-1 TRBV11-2 CASSSPLVANEQFF TGTGCCAGCAGCTCCCCTCTAGTCGCCAATGAGCAGTTCTTC
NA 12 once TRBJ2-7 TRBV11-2 CASSAGSYEQYF TGTGCCAGCAGCGCGGGTTCCTACGAGCAGTACTTC
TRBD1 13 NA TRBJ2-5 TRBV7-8 CASSRGTVETQYF TGTGCCAGCAGCAGAGGGACAGTAGAGACCCAGTACTTC
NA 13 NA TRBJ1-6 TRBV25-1 CASHGPGSSPLHF TGTGCCAGCCACGGTCCGGGTTCTTCACCCCTCCACTTT
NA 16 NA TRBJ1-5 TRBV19 CASSIVAGHGNQPQHF TGTGCCAGTAGTATAGTGGCAGGGCATGGGAATCAGCCCCAGCATTTT
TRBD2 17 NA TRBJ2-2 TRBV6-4 CASRIVGGWLWAGELFF TGTGCCAGCAGGATAGTCGGGGGGTGGCTTTGGGCCGGGGAGCTGTTTTTT
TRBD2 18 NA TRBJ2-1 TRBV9 CASTSDQREGRWGDEQFF TGTGCCAGCACCTCAGACCAGCGGGAGGGCCGATGGGGGGATGAGCAGTTCTTC
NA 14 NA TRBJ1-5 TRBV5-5 CASSFRSGNQPQHF TGTGCCAGCAGCTTTCGGTCGGGCAATCAGCCCCAGCATTTT
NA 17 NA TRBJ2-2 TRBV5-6 CASSLTRQVSNTGELFF TGTGCCAGCAGCTTGACGAGACAGGTCAGCAACACCGGGGAGCTGTTTTTT
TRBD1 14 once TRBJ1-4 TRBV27 CASSPRDSNEKLFF TGTGCCAGCAGCCCCCGGGACAGTAATGAAAAACTGTTTTTT